This T cell receptor beta chain emerged from a study of cytomegalovirus exposure and HLA in healthy donors. General study points: Overall, approximately 150 TCR beta chains were annotated as cytomegalovirus-associated.

The CDR3 is 12 amino acids. V was pared by 8 bases and J by 7 bases, with 15 bases between. Germline CDR1 reads ENHRY; CDR2 reads SYGVKD. PCR employed 60 Vbeta and 13 Jbeta primers. Produced via immunoSEQ multiplex PCR; TCRdb's table is partial and in-frame only. The table shows about 160,000 clones, with about 77% occurring only once. Remarks on this clone: What it binds is not known.

The chain employs TRBV10-3 and TRBJ2-7; D is perhaps TRBD2 (6 bases). Sample: PBMCs. The source of this sequence is a woman in her forties or fifties in good health and CMV-seronegative. The CDR3, as DNA: TGTGCCATCGGGCGGGACTTCGGAGAGCAGTACTTC. Translating gives CAIGRDFGEQYF.